One sample yielded the 6 T cell receptor beta chains listed below, sequenced in a study of shared clonotypes between healthy human individuals. Naive CD8 cells, CD45RO-negative and positively selected for CCR7, excluded terminally differentiated effector memory CD45RA+ cells. Produced via immunoSEQ multiplex PCR; TCRdb's table is partial and in-frame only. The sample shows about 2.1 million clones, about 92% of them seen only once. Sample: naive CD8+ T cells from PBMCs. These receptors all stem from a man younger than 35 in good health. Some clones in this sample may be carry-over from other donors' samples.

The chain carries TRBV29-1 and TRBJ2-2; D call uncertain. Germline CDR1 SQVTM, CDR2 ANQGSEA. Trimming shortened V by 7 bases and J by 4 bases, and 16 bases separated the two germline ends. The CDR3 length is 14 residues. CDR3 in amino acids: CSARGPALTGELFF. The CDR3 DNA follows: TGCAGCGCGAGAGGTCCAGCCCTCACCGGGGAGCTGTTTTTT.

V usage is TRBV15 and J usage is TRBJ2-1; D is unclear. Germline V gene lookup returns CDR1 LNHNV and CDR2 YYDKDF (reference sequence). Trimming removed 7 bases from V and 6 bases from J, with 13 bases in between. This CDR3 comprises 13 residues. CDR3 DNA: TGTGCCACCACTCTGGACGACTTCAATGAGCAGTTCTTC. Its translation: CATTLDDFNEQFF.

This clone was seen more than once but under ten times. The same CDR3 also results from other DNA sequences found in this sample. The CDR3 is CASSPGQGAYEQYF. In DNA, the CDR3 is TGTGCCAGCTCACCGGGGCAGGGTGCGTACGAGCAGTACTTC. The gene calls are TRBV18 and TRBJ2-7; D may be TRBD1 (5 bases). From germline, CDR1 is KGHSH and CDR2 LQKENI. CDR3 length equals 14 residues. The V and J ends lost 3 bases and 4 bases respectively, with 13 bases between them.

The chain joins TRBV28 to TRBJ1-5; possibly TRBD1 for D (5 bases). V dropped 7 bases and J dropped 4 bases, with 14 bases sitting between them. The CDR3 is 14 residues long. The germline V gene encodes CDR1 MDHEN and CDR2 SYDVKM. The CDR3 is CASNPGPLNQPQHF. CDR3 in DNA: TGTGCCAGCAATCCGGGACCTTTAAATCAGCCCCAGCATTTT.

The chain joins TRBV5-1 to TRBJ2-3; D uncertain. CDR3 size: 13 residues. Germline values: CDR1 SGHRS, CDR2 YFSETQ. Trimming cost V 4 bases and J 4 bases, with 10 bases left between them. CDR3 in amino acids: CASSAANSDTQYF. As DNA, the CDR3 is TGCGCCAGCAGCGCAGCCAATTCAGATACGCAGTATTTT.

This clone was counted only a few times. This chain links TRBV10-1 with TRBJ1-5, with D uncertain. The CDR3 sequence is 12 residues long. The germline CDR1 and CDR2 sequences are WNHNN and SYGVQD (reference sequence). Trimming shortened V by 6 bases and J by 9 bases, and 12 bases separated the two germline ends. CDR3 DNA: TGCGCCAGCAGCGCAGCATCGTGGCCCCAGCATTTT. This sequence encodes CASSAASWPQHF.